Below are 18 T cell receptor beta chains sequenced from a single sample in a study of OX40 agonist ivuxolimab in advanced cancers. The data were produced by immunoSEQ multiplex PCR, yet TCRdb's version contains in-frame clones alone and is incomplete. This table holds roughly 90,000 clones, approximately 90% found once. The sample was CD4+ or CD8+ T cells sorted from blood, taken in a trial of the OX40 agonist ivuxolimab. Receptors originate from an adult with an advanced solid tumor such as melanoma, head and neck, liver or kidney cancer.

This clone was observed a few times. This chain connects TRBV4-1 to TRBJ2-2, with TRBD2 matching 7 bases. In germline, CDR1 is MGHRA, CDR2 YSYEKL. J lost 5 bases, V lost 6 bases, and 6 bases had no gene match. The CDR3 has 14 amino acids. The CDR3 region is CASRHPAGTGELFF. The CDR3 region has the DNA TGCGCCAGCAGACACCCAGCGGGAACCGGGGAGCTGTTTTTT.

The CDR3 is CASSVSLAGGENEQFF. CDR3 sequence (DNA): TGTGCCAGCAGTGTCTCCCTAGCGGGAGGCGAGAATGAGCAGTTCTTC. J is TRBJ2-1 and V is TRBV6-1, with 11 bases matching TRBD2. The V and J ends lost 4 bases and 7 bases, in that order; junction bases with no gene match: 9. In germline, CDR1 is MNHNS, CDR2 SASEGT. The CDR3 has 16 residues.

This rearrangement joins TRBV7-9 to TRBJ2-7; a possible D gene is TRBD1 (5 bases). Trimming stripped 5 bases from V and 3 bases from J, with 14 bases between. This CDR3 has 14 amino acids. The V gene's germline CDR1 is SEHNR and CDR2 FQNEAQ (reference sequence). The CDR3 coding sequence is TGTGCCAGCAGCCAAGAAGCAGGGAACTACGAGCAGTACTTC. Its protein is CASSQEAGNYEQYF.

The chain employs TRBV14 and TRBJ2-3; D remains ambiguous. Trimming shortened V by 4 bases and J by 6 bases, and 11 bases separated the two germline ends. The CDR3 length is 13 residues. Germline V lookup: CDR1 SGHDN, CDR2 FVKESK. The CDR3 sequence is CASSPFDGDTQYF. The CDR3, as DNA: TGTGCCAGCAGCCCTTTTGATGGGGATACGCAGTATTTT.

The chain combines TRBV13 with TRBJ1-1; D is unresolved. CDR1 and CDR2 (germline): PRHDT, FYEKMQ (reference sequence). V lost 2 bases and J lost 1, with 14 bases in between. The CDR3 length is 16 residues. The CDR3 sequence: CASSLSLTSANTEAFF. The CDR3 DNA sequence: TGTGCCAGCAGCTTATCCCTGACATCCGCGAACACTGAAGCTTTCTTT.

The chain uses TRBV10-2 and TRBJ2-6, with D perhaps assigned TRBD1 or TRBD2 (5 bases each). Germline assignment: CDR1 WSHSY and CDR2 SAAADI. V was cut by 2 bases and J by 2 bases, with 7 bases left in between. The CDR3 totals 15 residues. The CDR3 sequence: CASSEMGAGANVLTF. The CDR3 coding sequence is TGCGCCAGCAGTGAGATGGGGGCTGGGGCCAACGTCCTGACTTTC.

As for this clone: Other nucleotide sequences from this sample produce the same CDR3. This chain joins TRBV7-2 and TRBJ2-7; D is unclear. Germline loops: CDR1 SGHTA, CDR2 FQGNSA. With 1 base removed from V and 3 bases from J, the gap between germline ends came to 4 bases. This CDR3 is built from 12 residues. The CDR3 coding sequence is TGTGCCAGCAGCTTAGTAGGCTACGAGCAGTACTTC. Translating it yields CASSLVGYEQYF.

This chain joins TRBV5-5 and TRBJ1-5; unclear D gene. Trimming left V 2 bases short and J 7 bases short, with 19 bases between. Germline V gene sequence: CDR1 SGHKS, CDR2 YYEKEE (reference sequence). The CDR3 consists of 16 residues. DNA of the CDR3: TGTGCCAGCAGCTTAACCGGACGTCCTACGGGGCAGCCCCAGCATTTT. Protein product: CASSLTGRPTGQPQHF.

This clone was counted a single time. The chain couples TRBV28 to TRBJ2-7, with TRBD1 matching over 8 bases. The CDR3 is 15 amino acids. The J segment lost 3 bases and the V segment lost 5 bases, leaving 9 bases of the junction unmatched. Germline lookup yields CDR1 MDHEN and CDR2 SYDVKM. CDR3: CASSGTGGQFYEQYF. The CDR3 DNA sequence: TGTGCCAGCAGTGGTACAGGGGGTCAATTCTACGAGCAGTACTTC. Full variable domain (remainder filled in from reference TRBV28 and TRBJ2-7): DVKVTQSSRYLVKRTGEKVFLECVQDMDHENMFWYRQDPGLGLRLIYFSYDVKMKEKGDIPEGYSVSREKKERFSLILESASTNQTSMYLCASSGTGGQFYEQYFGPGTRLTVT.

J is TRBJ2-1 and V is TRBV19; TRBD2 matches 7 bases. J was trimmed by 10 bases and V by 7 bases; bases with no gene match: 10. The CDR3 spans 13 residues. The germline gives CDR1 LNHDA, CDR2 SQIVND (reference sequence). The CDR3 region is CASTERRGWEQFF. CDR3 DNA: TGTGCCAGTACCGAACGGCGGGGGTGGGAGCAGTTCTTC. Based on the CDR3 plus reference TRBV19 and TRBJ2-1, the full variable domain is DGGITQSPKYLFRKEGQNVTLSCEQNLNHDAMYWYRQDPGQGLRLIYYSQIVNDFQKGDIAEGYSVSREKKESFPLTVTSAQKNPTAFYLCASTERRGWEQFFGPGTRLTVL.

V gene TRBV5-1 combines with J gene TRBJ2-3; no clear D. The CDR3 has 12 residues. The V and J ends lost 0 bases and 8 bases respectively, with 7 bases between them. CDR1 is SGHRS, CDR2 YFSETQ, per germline. CDR3 in amino acids: CASSLGISTQYF. Written as DNA, the CDR3 is TGCGCCAGCAGCTTGGGGATAAGTACGCAGTATTTT. The whole variable domain, remainder taken from reference TRBV5-1 and TRBJ2-3, is KAGVTQTPRYLIKTRGQQVTLSCSPISGHRSVSWYQQTPGQGLQFLFEYFSETQRNKGNFPGRFSGRQFSNSRSEMNVSTLELGDSALYLCASSLGISTQYFGPGTRLTVL.

This clone has more than one count but fewer than ten. This chain links TRBV5-8 with TRBJ1-5, with TRBD1 as a possible D gene (6 bases). The V end lost 0 bases, the J end lost 5 bases, and 12 bases lay between the germline ends. The CDR3 is made up of 15 amino acids. The germline V gene has CDR1 SGHTS and CDR2 YDEGEE. CDR3 sequence (DNA): TGTGCCAGCAGCTTGGTTTCGGGGGCGTATCAGCCCCAGCATTTT. Its protein product is CASSLVSGAYQPQHF.

In its sample, this clone was seen a few times. The V gene is TRBV19, the J gene TRBJ1-2; 7 bases match TRBD1. J was trimmed by 7 bases and V by 8 bases; bases with no gene match: 16. The CDR3 runs to 15 residues. CDR1 LNHDA and CDR2 SQIVND come from the germline V gene (reference sequence). DNA for the CDR3: TGTGCCAGTGGGAGAGAGCGACAGGGATGGAGTGGCTACACCTTC. The encoded protein is CASGRERQGWSGYTF.

V is TRBV7-2 and J is TRBJ2-7; D might be TRBD1 (5 bases). Trimming removed 5 bases at V and 6 bases at J, with 17 bases between. This CDR3 is 14 amino acids long. The germline gives CDR1 SGHTA, CDR2 FQGNSA. DNA of the CDR3: TGTGCCAGCAGCGCGCGACAGTCCCTCCCCGAGCAGTACTTC. Translated: CASSARQSLPEQYF.

The chain combines TRBV19 with TRBJ1-2; possible D gene TRBD1, 5 bases. This CDR3 is built from 14 residues. Trimming cost V 7 bases and J 6 bases, with 18 bases left between them. Germline V CDR1 and CDR2: LNHDA, SQIVND (reference sequence). The CDR3 DNA reads as TGTGCCAGTACCCCAGGCGGGGCGAGGAATGGCTACACCTTC. Protein: CASTPGGARNGYTF. Filled out from reference TRBV19 and TRBJ1-2, the complete variable domain reads DGGITQSPKYLFRKEGQNVTLSCEQNLNHDAMYWYRQDPGQGLRLIYYSQIVNDFQKGDIAEGYSVSREKKESFPLTVTSAQKNPTAFYLCASTPGGARNGYTFGSGTRLTVV.

This clone was counted once. The chain recombines TRBV5-4 with TRBJ1-2, with unresolved D. V was clipped by 0 bases and J by 0 bases, with 6 bases between them. CDR3 length equals 14 residues. CDR1 and CDR2 from the germline V gene are SGHNT and YYREEE (reference sequence). The CDR3 DNA reads as TGTGCCAGCAGCTTGGTCCAGACTAACTATGGCTACACCTTC. Amino acid sequence: CASSLVQTNYGYTF.

The chain joins TRBV23-1 to TRBJ1-2; D is uncertain. TRBV23-1 is reported as an ORF; its role is uncertain. V was shortened by 1 base and J by 2 bases, with 17 bases between the two germline ends. This CDR3 region has 17 residues. The CDR3 region is CASSQWRANFLNYGYTF. In nucleotides, the CDR3 is TGCGCCAGCAGTCAATGGCGGGCCAACTTTTTAAACTATGGCTACACCTTC.

This chain uses TRBV4-1 with TRBJ1-3, with D perhaps matching TRBD1 (5 bases). The CDR3 runs 15 residues. Germline lookup yields CDR1 MGHRA and CDR2 YSYEKL. Trimming shortened V by 0 bases and J by 4 bases, and 10 bases separated the two germline ends. Here the CDR3 reads CASSQEGTRGNTIYF. In nucleotides, the CDR3 is TGCGCCAGCAGCCAAGAGGGGACTAGAGGAAACACCATATATTTT.